This T cell receptor (beta chain) was identified during a study of T cells in Graves' hyperthyroidism and ophthalmopathy. This clonotype was detected only a few times. The CDR3 consists of 13 residues. V was cut by 8 bases and J by 3 bases, with 10 bases left in between. Germline CDR1 is SGHTA and CDR2 is FQGTGA. Researchers took RNA transcripts and amplified the TCR beta CDR3 regions from them. First-round RT-PCR of the TCR CDR3 relied on the HTBI primer set. TCRdb used MiXCR to reprocess the multiplex PCR reads, holding one entry per CDR3 protein. The sample records fewer than 900,000 distinct CDR3 sequences, around 15% being singletons.

Source material: blood. The TCR comes from a man aged 18-30 years with Graves' hyperthyroidism. The chain carries TRBV7-3 and TRBJ1-4; D unclear. CDR3 sequence (DNA): TGTGCCAGCGGTGGGAGGGCTAATGAAAAACTGTTTTTT. It is translated as CASGGRANEKLFF.